This T cell receptor beta chain was profiled in a study of T-cell memory formation after mild COVID-19. A remark on this clonotype: Its specificity is unknown. Relative to the germline gene, one junction end is altered; a read error may explain this.

General study points: Researchers report contracting CD4+ clones mostly in CM and EM, with CD8+ clones in EMRA.

From the 5' RACE reads, TCRdb called clonotypes with MiXCR, one entry per CDR3 protein. The data show roughly 300,000 distinct CDR3 sequences, roughly 8.2% seen once. The CDR3 runs to 14 residues. The germline V gene has CDR1 DFQATT and CDR2 SNEGSKA (reference sequence). The source of this sequence is a young man who had mild COVID-19 (a few samples of this study predate the infection). Cell type and time point are not known. The specimen sequenced was PBMCs or a T cell subset sorted from them (not recorded which). The chain couples TRBV20-1 to TRBJ2-6; D gene unclear. The CDR3 reads CSASRSSVANVLTF. For the CDR3, the DNA is TGCAGTGCTAGTAGATCCTCTGTGGCCAACGTCCTGACTTTC.